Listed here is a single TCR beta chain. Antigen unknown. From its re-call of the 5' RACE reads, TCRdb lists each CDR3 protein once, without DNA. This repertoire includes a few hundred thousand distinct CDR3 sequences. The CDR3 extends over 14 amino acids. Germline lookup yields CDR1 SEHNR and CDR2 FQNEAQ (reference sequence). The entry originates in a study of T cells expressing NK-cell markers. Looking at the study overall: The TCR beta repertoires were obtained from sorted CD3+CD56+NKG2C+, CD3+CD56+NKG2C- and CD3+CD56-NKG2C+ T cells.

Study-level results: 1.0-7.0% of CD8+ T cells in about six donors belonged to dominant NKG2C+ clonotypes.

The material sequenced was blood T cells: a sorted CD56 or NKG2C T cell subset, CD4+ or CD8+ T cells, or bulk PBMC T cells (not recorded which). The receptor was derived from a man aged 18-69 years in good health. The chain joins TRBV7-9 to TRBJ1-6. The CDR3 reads CASEGQSLNSPLHF.